The 19 T cell receptor beta chains listed next were all sequenced from one sample in a study of T cell responses to AZD1222 COVID-19 vaccine. TCRdb keeps only in-frame clones here, not all; method: immunoSEQ multiplex PCR. The table records about 150,000 clones, approximately 88% of them present only once. Sequencing used peripheral blood, obtained on day 0 of AZD1222 vaccination. These receptor sequences come from an adult in good health.

The chain couples TRBV5-1 to TRBJ2-7; 9 nucleotides match TRBD2. Trimming took 5 bases from V and 2 from J; bases not matched to a gene: 2. From germline, CDR1 is SGHRS and CDR2 YFSETQ. This CDR3 has 13 residues. The CDR3: CASRREGTYEQYF. Written as DNA, the CDR3 is TGCGCCAGCAGGCGGGAGGGGACCTACGAGCAGTACTTC. The full variable domain, completed using reference TRBV5-1 and TRBJ2-7, is KAGVTQTPRYLIKTRGQQVTLSCSPISGHRSVSWYQQTPGQGLQFLFEYFSETQRNKGNFPGRFSGRQFSNSRSEMNVSTLELGDSALYLCASRREGTYEQYFGPGTRLTVT.

This chain uses TRBV19 with TRBJ2-7, with 9 nucleotides matching TRBD1. Germline assignment: CDR1 LNHDA and CDR2 SQIVND (reference sequence). The CDR3 has 12 residues. V lost 10 bases and J lost 6; bases outside the gene matches: 7. DNA for the CDR3: TGTGCCACACGACAGGGGGTGAGCGAGCAGTACTTC. It codes for CATRQGVSEQYF. The entire variable domain, with the rest obtained from reference TRBV19 and TRBJ2-7, is as follows: DGGITQSPKYLFRKEGQNVTLSCEQNLNHDAMYWYRQDPGQGLRLIYYSQIVNDFQKGDIAEGYSVSREKKESFPLTVTSAQKNPTAFYLCATRQGVSEQYFGPGTRLTVT.

This chain links TRBV9 with TRBJ1-1; 7 nucleotides line up with TRBD1. Per the germline V gene, CDR1 is SGDLS and CDR2 is YYNGEE. The CDR3 totals 13 residues. The V gene end was trimmed by 0 bases and the J gene end by 9 bases; junction bases not matched to a gene: 5. The CDR3, as DNA: TGTGCCAGCAGCGTAGAGGGACAGCAGCAAGCTTTCTTT. This sequence encodes CASSVEGQQQAFF.

V and J are TRBV27 and TRBJ2-1; a possible D gene is TRBD2 (6 bases). The CDR3 is 15 residues long. Germline assignment: CDR1 MNHEY and CDR2 SMNVEV (reference sequence). Trimming pared 1 base from V and 4 bases from J, leaving 11 bases between. CDR3 coding DNA: TGTGCCAGCAGTTTATTGCGCGGGGAATACAATGAGCAGTTCTTC. This sequence encodes CASSLLRGEYNEQFF.

The chain has TRBV28 and TRBJ2-3, with unresolved D. This CDR3 spans 14 amino acids. Germline V gene sequence: CDR1 MDHEN, CDR2 SYDVKM. The V and J ends lost 7 bases and 4 bases respectively, with 15 bases between them. CDR3 DNA sequence: TGTGCCAGCAAGTCCCCCCACCGGGCAGATACGCAGTATTTT. Amino acid sequence: CASKSPHRADTQYF.

The rearrangement links TRBV5-8 to TRBJ1-1; 11 bases align to TRBD1. J gave up 3 bases and V 6 bases, and 7 bases lay outside the gene matches. Germline V CDR1 and CDR2: SGHTS, YDEGEE. CDR3 length equals 15 residues. CDR3 sequence (DNA): TGTGCCAGCACCCCGGGACAGGGGGATGACACTGAAGCTTTCTTT. Its protein is CASTPGQGDDTEAFF.

This rearrangement joins TRBV3-1 (or the pseudogene TRBV3-2) to TRBJ2-1; D is perhaps TRBD2 (5 bases). Trimming removed 8 bases from V and 9 bases from J, with 17 bases in between. Germline loops: CDR1 LGHDT, CDR2 YNNKEL (reference sequence). The CDR3 is 13 residues long. CDR3 DNA sequence: TGTGCCAGCTCCTTGGTGGGAGTGGGTGAGCAGTTCTTC. This codes for CASSLVGVGEQFF.

This clone was detected only once. The chain links TRBV6-2 or TRBV6-3 to TRBJ2-2, with D possibly being TRBD2 (6 bases). CDR1 and CDR2 from the germline V gene are MNHEY and SVGEGT. The CDR3 is 18 residues long. Trimming removed 0 bases at V and 7 bases at J, with 21 bases between. The CDR3 DNA sequence: TGTGCCAGCAGTTACTCGTTGGCTAGCGACCTGAGGGGCGGGGAGCTGTTTTTT. Encoded protein: CASSYSLASDLRGGELFF.

The rearrangement links TRBV19 to TRBJ1-6, with TRBD1 identical over 10 bases. V gave up 6 bases and J gave up 8 bases; unmatched junction bases: 7. The CDR3 extends over 15 amino acids. Germline values: CDR1 LNHDA, CDR2 SQIVND (reference sequence). CDR3 in amino acids: CASRRDRGRDSPLHF. The CDR3 DNA is TGTGCCAGTAGGCGGGACAGGGGTAGGGATTCACCCCTCCACTTT.

The chain recombines TRBV7-3 with TRBJ2-2, with 9 bases matching TRBD1. This CDR3 has 15 amino acids. The germline gives CDR1 SGHTA, CDR2 FQGTGA. V lost 5 bases and J lost 2; bases outside the gene matches: 3. The CDR3 DNA sequence: TGTGCCAGCAGCCGGGGACAGGGAAACACCGGGGAGCTGTTTTTT. It codes for CASSRGQGNTGELFF.

This clone was seen a few times. The chain uses TRBV7-9 and TRBJ2-1, with D perhaps TRBD2 (5 bases). The germline gives CDR1 SEHNR, CDR2 FQNEAQ (reference sequence). V was cut by 5 bases and J by 7 bases, with 18 bases left in between. There are 15 residues in the CDR3. Here the CDR3 reads CASSPADGRGNEQFF. CDR3 DNA: TGTGCCAGCAGCCCTGCAGATGGCCGGGGAAATGAGCAGTTCTTC. Full variable domain (rest looked up from reference TRBV7-9 and TRBJ2-1): DTGVSQNPRHKITKRGQNVTFRCDPISEHNRLYWYRQTLGQGPEFLTYFQNEAQLEKSRLLSDRFSAERPKGSFSTLEIQRTEQGDSAMYLCASSPADGRGNEQFFGPGTRLTVL.

The chain links TRBV5-1 to TRBJ2-3; D unclear. This CDR3 spans 15 amino acids. V shed 0 bases and J shed 0 bases, with 8 bases lying between them. Germline CDR1 is SGHRS and CDR2 is YFSETQ. The CDR3 is CASSLATASTDTQYF. The DNA for the CDR3 is TGCGCCAGCAGCTTGGCCACGGCTAGCACAGATACGCAGTATTTT.

The chain is built from TRBV19 and TRBJ2-2, with D unresolved. In germline, CDR1 is LNHDA, CDR2 SQIVND (reference sequence). V was shortened by 1 base and J by 7 bases, with 7 bases between the two germline ends. This CDR3 contains 13 residues. CDR3 sequence: CASSIGRIGELFF. The CDR3 coding sequence is TGTGCCAGTAGTATAGGTAGGATCGGGGAGCTGTTTTTT.

This rearrangement joins TRBV30 to TRBJ2-1; 8 bases fit TRBD1. The V segment lost 4 bases and the J segment 6 bases; nucleotides outside the gene matches: 8. The germline V gene encodes CDR1 GTSNPN and CDR2 SVGIG (reference sequence). The CDR3 covers 14 residues. Here the CDR3 reads CAWMIQTGVNEQFF. In DNA form, the CDR3 reads TGTGCCTGGATGATACAGACAGGGGTCAATGAGCAGTTCTTC.

The chain joins TRBV11-2 to TRBJ1-1; D gene unclear. In germline, CDR1 is SGHAT, CDR2 FQNNGV. V shed 2 bases and J shed 0 bases, with 7 bases lying between them. The CDR3 runs 14 residues. The CDR3 DNA follows: TGTGCCAGCAGCTTAAGGGCCGTGAACACTGAAGCTTTCTTT. It specifies CASSLRAVNTEAFF. The whole variable domain, remainder taken from reference TRBV11-2 and TRBJ1-1, is EAGVAQSPRYKIIEKRQSVAFWCNPISGHATLYWYQQILGQGPKLLIQFQNNGVVDDSQLPKDRFSAERLKGVDSTLKIQPAKLEDSAVYLCASSLRAVNTEAFFGQGTRLTVV.

This clone was counted a single time. The rearrangement uses TRBV5-1 and TRBJ1-5; 8 positions agree with TRBD1. The CDR3 runs to 14 residues. The V segment lost 3 bases and the J segment 5 bases; nucleotides outside the gene matches: 4. Per germline, CDR1 SGHRS and CDR2 YFSETQ. The CDR3 DNA sequence: TGCGCCAGCAGCTGGACAGGGCGAGATCAGCCCCAGCATTTT. As protein: CASSWTGRDQPQHF.

The V call is TRBV27, the J call TRBJ1-6, with D unclear. Germline-derived CDR1 and CDR2 are MNHEY and SMNVEV (reference sequence). V was trimmed by 3 bases and J by 5 bases, leaving 20 bases between them. The CDR3 loop spans 18 amino acids. CDR3 sequence (DNA): TGTGCCAGCAGTTTGCCCGCGGTTATTGGTCGAGATAATTCACCCCTCCACTTT. Translating gives CASSLPAVIGRDNSPLHF.

The V gene is TRBV7-3, the J gene TRBJ2-1; D possibly matches TRBD1 or TRBD2 (5 bases each). This CDR3 is built from 12 residues. Germline V lookup: CDR1 SGHTA, CDR2 FQGTGA. Trimming took off 6 bases at V and 9 bases at J, with 12 bases between the two ends. The CDR3 sequence is CASSPERGEQFF. The CDR3 DNA is TGTGCCAGCAGTCCAGAGAGGGGTGAGCAGTTCTTC.

V usage is TRBV6-6 and J usage is TRBJ1-1, with 8 bases lining up with TRBD1. Trimming took 6 bases from V and 2 from J; bases not matched to a gene: 2. The CDR3 loop spans 13 amino acids. The germline gives CDR1 MNHNY, CDR2 SVGAGI (reference sequence). The CDR3 spells CASSRGLNTEAFF. The DNA of the CDR3 is TGTGCCAGCAGCAGGGGGCTAAACACTGAAGCTTTCTTT.